This TCR beta chain comes out of a study of blood T cell repertoires in COVID-19. In the study overall: Specimens from acute and convalescent COVID-19 originated in the United States, Italy and Spain. Nucleic acid was either cDNA or gDNA, and it came from T cells, B-cell-depleted T cells, or PBMCs.

Authors' data handling: The assay estimated nucleated cells by amplifying reference gene primers. Clones were sequenced by immunoSEQ multiplex PCR, and TCRdb holds only the in-frame ones, with some missing. V and J calls and clone size are copied from that table; D and trimming were computed from the DNA. The repertoire has roughly 250,000 clones, roughly 84% of them found once; the top ten carry under 4.5%. The CDR3 has 16 residues. In germline, CDR1 is SGHRS, CDR2 YFSETQ. V was clipped by 4 bases and J by 0 bases, with 13 bases between them. The TCR comes from a woman between 35 and 50 years old with active or convalescent COVID-19. This chain joins TRBV5-1 and TRBJ2-2; tentative D call: TRBD2 (5 bases). Specimen: peripheral blood. The CDR3 loop is CASSAGLDANTGELFF. The CDR3, as DNA: TGCGCCAGCAGCGCCGGACTGGACGCGAACACCGGGGAGCTGTTTTTT.